This T cell receptor (beta chain) appears in the sequencing data of a study of shared clonotypes between healthy human individuals. Free of recent acute infections or vaccinations, the donors were healthy HIV-negative adults. Deep was the level used in running the assay. In the authors' workflow: Filtering was not the same, since immunoSEQ gave junction-only sequences without quality scores. The protocol was immunoSEQ multiplex PCR, while the TCRdb copy is restricted to in-frame clones and leaves out a portion. The V and J calls and the clone size are those of that table, but D and trimming were determined from the DNA. The sample carries about 490,000 clones, 75% to 85% recorded once. The CDR3 extends over 13 amino acids. Trimming left V 2 bases short and J 6 bases short, with 11 bases between. Looked up from germline, CDR1 is MDHEN and CDR2 is SYDVKM.

This receptor was taken from a woman in her forties in good health. Some clones in this sample may be carry-over from other donors' samples. Sequencing input: PBMCs. The rearrangement links TRBV28 to TRBJ2-7; D is unclear. The CDR3 bases are TGTGCCAGCAGTTTAATCGGGTTTCGCGAGCAGTACTTC. Translating gives CASSLIGFREQYF.